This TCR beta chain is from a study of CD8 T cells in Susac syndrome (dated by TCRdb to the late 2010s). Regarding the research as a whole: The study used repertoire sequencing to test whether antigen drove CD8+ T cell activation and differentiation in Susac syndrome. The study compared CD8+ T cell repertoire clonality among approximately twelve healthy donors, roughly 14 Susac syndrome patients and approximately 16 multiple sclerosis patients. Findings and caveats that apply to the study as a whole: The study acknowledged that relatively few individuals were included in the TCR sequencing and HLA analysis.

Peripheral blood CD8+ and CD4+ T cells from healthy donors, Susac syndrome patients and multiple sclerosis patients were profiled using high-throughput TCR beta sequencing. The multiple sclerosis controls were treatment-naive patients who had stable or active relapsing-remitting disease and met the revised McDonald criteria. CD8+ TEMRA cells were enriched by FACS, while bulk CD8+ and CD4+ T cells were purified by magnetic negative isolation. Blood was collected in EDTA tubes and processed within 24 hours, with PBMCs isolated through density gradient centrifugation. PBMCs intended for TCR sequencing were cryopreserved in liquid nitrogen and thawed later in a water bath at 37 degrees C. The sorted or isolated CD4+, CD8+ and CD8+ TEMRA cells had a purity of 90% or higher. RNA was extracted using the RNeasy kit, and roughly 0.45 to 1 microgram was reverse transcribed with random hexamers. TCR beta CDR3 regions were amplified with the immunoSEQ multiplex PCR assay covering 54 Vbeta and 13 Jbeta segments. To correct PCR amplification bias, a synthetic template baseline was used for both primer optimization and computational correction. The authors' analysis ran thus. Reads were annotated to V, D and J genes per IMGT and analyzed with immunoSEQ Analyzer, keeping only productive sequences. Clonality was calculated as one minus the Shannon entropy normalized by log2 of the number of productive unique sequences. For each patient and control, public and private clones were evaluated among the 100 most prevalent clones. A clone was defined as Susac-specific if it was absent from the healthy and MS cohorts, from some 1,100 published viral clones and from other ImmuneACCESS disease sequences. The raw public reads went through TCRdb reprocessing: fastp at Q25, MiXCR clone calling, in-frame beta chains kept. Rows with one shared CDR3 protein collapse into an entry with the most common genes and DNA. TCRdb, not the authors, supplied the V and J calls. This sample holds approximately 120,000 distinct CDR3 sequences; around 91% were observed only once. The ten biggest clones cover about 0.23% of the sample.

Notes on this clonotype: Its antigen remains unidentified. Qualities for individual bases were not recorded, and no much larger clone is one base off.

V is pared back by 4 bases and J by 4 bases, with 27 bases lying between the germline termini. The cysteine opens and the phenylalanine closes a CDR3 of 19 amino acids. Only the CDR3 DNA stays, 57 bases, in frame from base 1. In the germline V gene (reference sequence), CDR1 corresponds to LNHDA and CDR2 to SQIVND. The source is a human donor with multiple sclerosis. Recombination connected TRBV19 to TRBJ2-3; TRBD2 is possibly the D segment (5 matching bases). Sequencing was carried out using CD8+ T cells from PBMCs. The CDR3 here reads CASSTSVLAVAQRPDTQYF. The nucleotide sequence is TGTGCCAGTAGTACCTCCGTCCTGGCGGTAGCGCAGAGGCCAGATACGCAGTATTTT.